This is a list of T cell receptor beta chains from one sample in a study of T cells expressing NK-cell markers. Reprocessing the 5' RACE reads, TCRdb reports a single entry for every CDR3 protein and omits DNA. This sample's table has about 150,000 distinct CDR3 sequences. The sequencing sample was made of blood T cells: a sorted CD56 or NKG2C T cell subset, CD4+ or CD8+ T cells, or bulk PBMC T cells (not recorded which). These TCRs come from a woman between 50 and 59 years old in good health. CDR3s include the opening cysteine and the closing phenylalanine or tryptophan.

V gene	J gene	CDR3 protein
TRBV12-3/TRBV12-4	TRBJ2-1	CASSFGAGVINEQFF
TRBV4-1	TRBJ2-7	CASSLKGDLDEQYF
TRBV15	TRBJ2-1	CATSRVSRVAGGPVNEQFF
TRBV19	TRBJ2-3	CASYQRGTDTQYF
TRBV5-1	TRBJ2-1	CASSLVASGSVYNEQFF
TRBV7-9	TRBJ2-5	CASSERLAGKQETQYF
TRBV9	TRBJ2-1	CASSVSSGSSSYNEQFF
TRBV24-1	TRBJ2-1	CATGTGQYNEQFF
TRBV13	TRBJ2-5	CASSSADDRGRGETQYF
TRBV5-6	TRBJ2-2	CASSSDNLLAANTGELFF
TRBV5-5	TRBJ1-1	CASSLDWTLDTEAFF
TRBV6-5	TRBJ2-7	CASRTRRGQIYEQYF
TRBV7-9	TRBJ2-7	CASSPRTGSSYEQYF
TRBV5-1	TRBJ1-1	CASSSATLPAAGTEAFF
TRBV6-6	TRBJ2-4	CASSYSSQAKNIQYF
TRBV2	TRBJ2-1	CASSRLVSYNEQFF
TRBV7-6	TRBJ2-7	CASSFGTSGNYEQYF
TRBV5-4	TRBJ2-7	CASSWLGATPNEQYF
TRBV20-1	TRBJ2-7	CSARVWPDRSSDWQYF
TRBV4-1	TRBJ2-7	CASSRLAGDVNEQYF
TRBV4-1	TRBJ2-2	CASSLPGTRTGELFF
TRBV19	TRBJ2-1	CASSIGSAHYEQFF
TRBV13	TRBJ2-1	CASSLSSGPSSYNEQFF
TRBV4-1	TRBJ2-1	CASSVAGGFNEQFF
TRBV6-5	TRBJ2-7	CASSPQGNEQYF
TRBV7-8	TRBJ1-4	CASSSRQGRTNEKLFF
TRBV4-1	TRBJ2-7	CASSQEVSEQYF
TRBV12-3/TRBV12-4	TRBJ1-1	CASSLGGPNTEAFF
TRBV7-8	TRBJ2-4	CASSSRLAGAKNIQYF
TRBV7-6	TRBJ2-3	CASSWRGRPADTQYF
TRBV24-1	TRBJ2-1	CATSGALVTSSYNEQFF
TRBV3-1	TRBJ2-1	CASSHLNNEQFF
TRBV19	TRBJ2-1	CATGQVYNEQFF
TRBV5-1	TRBJ1-1	CASSSEFLNTEAFF
TRBV23-1	TRBJ2-7	CASSQPRGVYEQYF
TRBV27	TRBJ1-5	CASSVAGYQPQHF
TRBV7-9	TRBJ1-2	CASSASRMTAIVNYGYTF
TRBV5-1	TRBJ2-1	CASSLVPGPYNEQFF
TRBV20-1	TRBJ2-1	CSARRLDYNEQFF
TRBV20-1	TRBJ2-1	CSARIGLAGGNEQFF
TRBV24-1	TRBJ2-2	CATSAGTPNTGELFF
TRBV10-3	TRBJ2-5	CAISELQETQYF
TRBV19	TRBJ2-1	CASSPSGRANNEQFF
TRBV28	TRBJ2-1	CASKGNGNEQFF
TRBV7-9	TRBJ2-3	CASSLGGRPRTDTQYF
TRBV10-3	TRBJ2-3	CATWQGWAADTQYF
TRBV11-2	TRBJ1-1	CASSEGQGIGTEAFF
TRBV4-1	TRBJ2-7	CASSQDVETSSYEQYF
TRBV6-5	TRBJ1-1	CASSYSGATNTEAFF